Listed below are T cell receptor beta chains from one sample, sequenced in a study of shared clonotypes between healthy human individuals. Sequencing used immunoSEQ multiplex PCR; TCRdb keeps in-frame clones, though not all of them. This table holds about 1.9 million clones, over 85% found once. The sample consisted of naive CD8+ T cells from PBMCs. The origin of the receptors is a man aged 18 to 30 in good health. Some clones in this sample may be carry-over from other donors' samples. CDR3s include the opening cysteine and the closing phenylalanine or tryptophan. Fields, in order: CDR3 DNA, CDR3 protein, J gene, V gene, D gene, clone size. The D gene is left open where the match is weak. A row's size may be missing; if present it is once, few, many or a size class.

DNA: TGTGCCAGCAGCCGCGGCCGAGAGAACACTGAAGCTTTCTTT
CDR3: CASSRGRENTEAFF
J: TRBJ1-1
V: TRBV13
D: NA
size: NA

DNA: TGTGCCAGCAGCCTCAGGACCCCCACCGCCGAGCAGTACTTC
CDR3: CASSLRTPTAEQYF
J: TRBJ2-7
V: TRBV7-9
D: NA
size: NA

DNA: TGTGCCATCAGTGGTGGGGCGGCAGTTTACGAGCAGTACTTC
CDR3: CAISGGAAVYEQYF
J: TRBJ2-7
V: TRBV10-3
D: NA
size: NA

DNA: TGCGCCAGCAGCCAAGAGTATGGGACTAGCACAGATACGCAGTATTTT
CDR3: CASSQEYGTSTDTQYF
J: TRBJ2-3
V: TRBV4-1
D: NA
size: NA

DNA: TGTGCCTGGAGTGTAGATTGGGGGGTGAACACTGAAGCTTTCTTT
CDR3: CAWSVDWGVNTEAFF
J: TRBJ1-1
V: TRBV30
D: NA
size: NA

DNA: TGTGCCAGCACTGACAGAGGGGGCACTGAAGCTTTCTTT
CDR3: CASTDRGGTEAFF
J: TRBJ1-1
V: TRBV27
D: NA
size: NA

DNA: TGTGCCAGCAGACTAGCGGGTCAAGAGACCCAGTACTTC
CDR3: CASRLAGQETQYF
J: TRBJ2-5
V: TRBV27
D: TRBD2
size: NA

DNA: TGTGCCAGCAGTTTCGGGACAGGGGGCGGCTTAATCACACGTGGCTACGAGCAGTACTTC
CDR3: CASSFGTGGGLITRGYEQYF
J: TRBJ2-7
V: TRBV27
D: TRBD1
size: NA

DNA: TGTGCCAGCAGCTCCCGTACTAGGAACACTGAAGCTTTCTTT
CDR3: CASSSRTRNTEAFF
J: TRBJ1-1
V: TRBV5-4
D: NA
size: NA

DNA: TGTGCCAGCAGCTCATTTAGCGGGAGGGCTTATTACAATGAGCAGTTCTTC
CDR3: CASSSFSGRAYYNEQFF
J: TRBJ2-1
V: TRBV7-8
D: TRBD2
size: NA

DNA: TGTGCCAGCAGCTTAGAGAGGGGAGGCACCGGGGAGCTGTTTTTT
CDR3: CASSLERGGTGELFF
J: TRBJ2-2
V: TRBV7-8
D: NA
size: NA

DNA: TGTGCCAGCAGTTACGGGACAGGACTGAACACTGAAGCTTTCTTT
CDR3: CASSYGTGLNTEAFF
J: TRBJ1-1
V: TRBV6-5
D: TRBD1
size: NA

DNA: TGTGCCAGCAGTTACCACTCGGGGGCGCGGACCTACGAGCAGTACTTC
CDR3: CASSYHSGARTYEQYF
J: TRBJ2-7
V: TRBV6-5
D: NA
size: NA

DNA: TGTGCCAGCAGCGTAGGACAGGACAGGGGAAACTATGGCTACACCTTC
CDR3: CASSVGQDRGNYGYTF
J: TRBJ1-2
V: TRBV9
D: TRBD1
size: NA

DNA: TGTGCCAGCAGATACAGGGTAGCCCCAGATACGCAGTATTTT
CDR3: CASRYRVAPDTQYF
J: TRBJ2-3
V: TRBV27
D: NA
size: NA

DNA: TGTGCCAGCAGCCCGGGACAGGGAAGCACCGGGGAGCTGTTTTTT
CDR3: CASSPGQGSTGELFF
J: TRBJ2-2
V: TRBV7-7
D: TRBD1
size: NA

DNA: TGCGCCAGCAGCCTCCCGGGACAGGGGGGACCGTACGAGCAGTACTTC
CDR3: CASSLPGQGGPYEQYF
J: TRBJ2-7
V: TRBV4-1
D: TRBD1
size: few

DNA: TGTGCCAGCAGGGAGGACTGGACGAACACTGAAGCTTTCTTT
CDR3: CASREDWTNTEAFF
J: TRBJ1-1
V: TRBV27
D: NA
size: NA

DNA: TGCAGCGTTGATCCCCGAGTCGGTGCCTATGGCTACACCTTC
CDR3: CSVDPRVGAYGYTF
J: TRBJ1-2
V: TRBV29-1
D: NA
size: NA

DNA: TGTGCCAGCAGCCCACTATTGGGGAACGACCCGAACACTGAAGCTTTCTTT
CDR3: CASSPLLGNDPNTEAFF
J: TRBJ1-1
V: TRBV7-9
D: NA
size: once

DNA: TGTGCCACTACAGGGAGGACGACTGAAGCTTTCTTT
CDR3: CATTGRTTEAFF
J: TRBJ1-1
V: TRBV30
D: NA
size: NA

DNA: TGTGCCACCAGCAGAGCGAGGAGCGCAGGGGGCTACGAGCAGTACTTC
CDR3: CATSRARSAGGYEQYF
J: TRBJ2-7
V: TRBV15
D: TRBD1
size: NA

DNA: TGTGCCAGCAGTTTACTCAGAGCTAACTATGGCTACACCTTC
CDR3: CASSLLRANYGYTF
J: TRBJ1-2
V: TRBV28
D: NA
size: NA

DNA: TGTGCCAGCAGCTTAGGGGGACTAGGGTATTACAATGAGCAGTTCTTC
CDR3: CASSLGGLGYYNEQFF
J: TRBJ2-1
V: TRBV13
D: TRBD2
size: once

DNA: TGTGCCAGCAGCTCCCGACAGGGGATAGGGTATGGCTACACCTTC
CDR3: CASSSRQGIGYGYTF
J: TRBJ1-2
V: TRBV7-6
D: TRBD1
size: NA

DNA: TGTGCCAGCAGTCAAAATGGCAGGAAGCAAAACAATGAGCAGTTCTTC
CDR3: CASSQNGRKQNNEQFF
J: TRBJ2-1
V: TRBV27
D: NA
size: once

DNA: TGTGCCAGCAGCGTTTTGGGCGGGGAAAACGGAAACACCATATATTTT
CDR3: CASSVLGGENGNTIYF
J: TRBJ1-3
V: TRBV9
D: NA
size: once

DNA: TGTGCCAGCAGCTTTGCCGCGGACAGCTCCTACGAGCAGTACTTC
CDR3: CASSFAADSSYEQYF
J: TRBJ2-7
V: TRBV5-5
D: NA
size: NA

DNA: TGTGCCAGTAGTATAGGCCCAGACAGGGACACCTATAGCAATCAGCCCCAGCATTTT
CDR3: CASSIGPDRDTYSNQPQHF
J: TRBJ1-5
V: TRBV19
D: TRBD1
size: once

DNA: TGTGCCACCAAGTGGAACCCTGGAAACACCATATATTTT
CDR3: CATKWNPGNTIYF
J: TRBJ1-3
V: TRBV2
D: NA
size: NA

DNA: TGTGCCAGCAGTTCCACGGAGGCCTACGAGCAGTACTTC
CDR3: CASSSTEAYEQYF
J: TRBJ2-7
V: TRBV27
D: NA
size: NA

DNA: TGTGCCAGCAGCGGAAAGCTGGGGAATGAGCAGTTCTTC
CDR3: CASSGKLGNEQFF
J: TRBJ2-1
V: TRBV9
D: NA
size: NA

DNA: TGTGCCAGCAGCTTGGACAGGGCCAACAATGAGCAGTTCTTC
CDR3: CASSLDRANNEQFF
J: TRBJ2-1
V: TRBV5-4
D: NA
size: NA

DNA: TGTGCCAGCAGGGGACAGGGATCGTGGGAGCAGTTCTTC
CDR3: CASRGQGSWEQFF
J: TRBJ2-1
V: TRBV11-2
D: TRBD1
size: NA

DNA: TGTGCCAGCAGCCTAGGTTTGGGGAGTAACCAGCCCCAGCATTTT
CDR3: CASSLGLGSNQPQHF
J: TRBJ1-5
V: TRBV11-2
D: NA
size: NA

DNA: TGTGCCAGCAGCATAAGCGATTACACAGGGGGCCCATATGAGCAGTTCTTC
CDR3: CASSISDYTGGPYEQFF
J: TRBJ2-1
V: TRBV27
D: TRBD1
size: NA

DNA: TGTGCCAGCAGGACCTCCGGGGTAAACACCGGGGAGCTGTTTTTT
CDR3: CASRTSGVNTGELFF
J: TRBJ2-2
V: TRBV6-4
D: NA
size: NA

DNA: TGTGCCAGCAGCCTCCCAGCCTCCTACGAGCAGTACTTC
CDR3: CASSLPASYEQYF
J: TRBJ2-7
V: TRBV7-9
D: NA
size: NA

DNA: TGTGCCAGCGCAGAGGGCACTGAAGCTTTCTTT
CDR3: CASAEGTEAFF
J: TRBJ1-1
V: TRBV28
D: NA
size: NA

DNA: TGTGCCAGCAGTACCATGGGCTACACAGATACGCAGTATTTT
CDR3: CASSTMGYTDTQYF
J: TRBJ2-3
V: TRBV27
D: NA
size: NA

DNA: TGTGCCAGCAGCCACCGTCAAAAGGGAGGGCCGAACACCGGGGAGCTGTTTTTT
CDR3: CASSHRQKGGPNTGELFF
J: TRBJ2-2
V: TRBV9
D: TRBD2
size: NA

DNA: TGTGCCAGCAGCGTAAGTAGCGGGAGTTCCTACGAGCAGTACTTC
CDR3: CASSVSSGSSYEQYF
J: TRBJ2-7
V: TRBV9
D: TRBD2
size: NA

DNA: TGTGCCAGCAGCTTTCAGGAGTACAATGAGCAGTTCTTC
CDR3: CASSFQEYNEQFF
J: TRBJ2-1
V: TRBV7-9
D: NA
size: NA

DNA: TGTGCCAGCTCGATCCGGGAGGGGACCTACGAGCAGTACTTC
CDR3: CASSIREGTYEQYF
J: TRBJ2-7
V: TRBV6-1
D: TRBD2
size: NA

DNA: TGTGCCAGCAGTTCCCTACCGCTAAACAGGGAGAATATCCACGAGCAGTACTTC
CDR3: CASSSLPLNRENIHEQYF
J: TRBJ2-7
V: TRBV27
D: NA
size: NA

DNA: TGTGCCAGTAAGGACCGTCCCGGAAACTACGAGCAGTACTTC
CDR3: CASKDRPGNYEQYF
J: TRBJ2-7
V: TRBV6-5
D: NA
size: NA

DNA: TGTGCCTGGAGTGTAGGCAATCAGCCCCAGCATTTT
CDR3: CAWSVGNQPQHF
J: TRBJ1-5
V: TRBV30
D: NA
size: NA

DNA: TGCGCCAGCAGCCCCGGGAGGCCGCACACCATATATTTT
CDR3: CASSPGRPHTIYF
J: TRBJ1-3
V: TRBV5-1
D: NA
size: NA

DNA: TGTGCCAGCAGTTACTCTCTAGCGGGAGTAACAGATACGCAGTATTTT
CDR3: CASSYSLAGVTDTQYF
J: TRBJ2-3
V: TRBV6-5
D: TRBD2
size: NA

DNA: TGTGCCAGTAGTATGACTCAGGGCAGGGCTTTCAATCAGCCCCAGCATTTT
CDR3: CASSMTQGRAFNQPQHF
J: TRBJ1-5
V: TRBV19
D: NA
size: NA